This entry lists 29 T cell receptor beta chains sequenced from one sample in a study of shared clonotypes between healthy human individuals. The assay was immunoSEQ multiplex PCR, and TCRdb's table has in-frame clones only and misses some. Of under 2,500,000 clones in the sample, around 95% were seen once. The sequencing input was naive CD4+ T cells sorted from blood. Stated subset: CD45RA+ positively selected. The receptors stem from a man aged 18 to 29 in good health.

The chain joins TRBV7-2 to TRBJ2-3, with 11 nucleotides matching TRBD2. The CDR3 is 16 residues long. Germline lookup yields CDR1 SGHTA and CDR2 FQGNSA. Trimming took 4 bases from V and 3 from J; bases not matched to a gene: 6. The CDR3 protein is CASSSRLAGRTDTQYF. The CDR3 DNA reads as TGTGCCAGCAGCTCCCGACTAGCGGGAAGGACAGATACGCAGTATTTT.

V usage is TRBV5-1 and J usage is TRBJ2-1; possible D gene TRBD2, 5 bases. From germline, CDR1 is SGHRS and CDR2 YFSETQ. The CDR3 spans 10 residues. The V end lost 10 bases, the J end lost 9 bases, and 11 bases lay between the germline ends. CDR3 amino acids: CAALRGEQFF. In DNA form, the CDR3 reads TGCGCCGCCTTACGGGGTGAGCAGTTCTTC.

In this sample, this clone turned up once. J is TRBJ2-1 and V is TRBV11-2; the match to TRBD2 covers 10 bases. Germline V lookup: CDR1 SGHAT, CDR2 FQNNGV. The ends lost 5 bases at V and 4 bases at J; junction bases unmatched: 8. The CDR3 runs 16 residues. CDR3 residues: CASSHRTSGLYNEQFF. The CDR3 coding sequence is TGTGCCAGCAGCCACCGGACTAGCGGACTGTACAATGAGCAGTTCTTC.

The genes are TRBV9 and TRBJ2-1; 10 bases are a match to TRBD2. Looked up from germline, CDR1 is SGDLS and CDR2 is YYNGEE. The CDR3 sequence is 15 residues long. Germline trimming cut 0 bases from V and 8 bases from J; bases unmatched to any gene: 5. CDR3 region: CASSVDSGGSHEQFF. CDR3 DNA: TGTGCCAGCAGCGTAGATAGCGGGGGGTCTCATGAGCAGTTCTTC.

The V gene is TRBV28, the J gene TRBJ2-2; TRBD1 or TRBD2 may be the D gene (6 bases each). V lost 7 bases to trimming and J lost 2 bases, with 17 bases between them. Germline CDR1 and CDR2: MDHEN and SYDVKM. There are 16 residues in the CDR3. CDR3 sequence reads: CASTLKGGHNTGELFF. Here the CDR3 DNA reads TGTGCCAGCACCCTAAAGGGGGGCCACAACACCGGGGAGCTGTTTTTT.

This chain links TRBV15 with TRBJ2-5; a weak D match, TRBD1 (5 bases). Germline V gene data show CDR1 as LNHNV and CDR2 as YYDKDF (reference sequence). V lost 0 bases and J lost 6, with 14 bases in between. This CDR3 comprises 15 residues. CDR3 sequence: CATSRDRAGLQTQYF. CDR3 DNA: TGTGCCACCAGCAGAGATCGGGCAGGGTTACAGACCCAGTACTTC.

On this clone: Other DNA sequences in this specimen translate into the identical CDR3. This chain connects TRBV7-9 to TRBJ2-3, with D unresolved. Looked up from germline, CDR1 is SEHNR and CDR2 is FQNEAQ (reference sequence). V gave up 1 base and J gave up 6 bases, with 5 bases separating them. The CDR3 has 12 residues. The CDR3 DNA reads as TGTGCCAGCAGCTTAGGCCCCGATACGCAGTATTTT. Protein: CASSLGPDTQYF.

This chain uses TRBV18 with TRBJ2-3, with 10 bases aligning to TRBD2. Germline CDR1 and CDR2: KGHSH and LQKENI. This CDR3 has 17 residues. V trimming: 1 base; J trimming: 5 bases; junction bases outside the gene matches: 9. The CDR3 bases are TGTGCCAGCTCACCACTCCGTCTAGCGGGAGTCGGAGATACGCAGTATTTT. This translates into CASSPLRLAGVGDTQYF.

The rearrangement uses TRBV4-3 and TRBJ2-3; 7 bases are shared with TRBD2. Trimming at V came to 0 bases and at J to 4 bases, leaving 7 bases not matched to a gene. CDR3 size: 16 residues. The germline V gene has CDR1 LGHNA and CDR2 YSLEER. CDR3 nucleotides: TGCGCCAGCAGCCAAGATAGGACTAGTCTGGCAGATACGCAGTATTTT. Translated: CASSQDRTSLADTQYF.

V usage is TRBV28 and J usage is TRBJ2-7; TRBD1 agrees at 7 bases. Germline V gene data show CDR1 as MDHEN and CDR2 as SYDVKM. Trimming at V came to 5 bases and at J to 4 bases, leaving 8 bases not matched to a gene. There are 14 residues in the CDR3. Here the CDR3 reads CASSIGQARYEQYF. CDR3 coding DNA: TGTGCCAGCAGTATAGGACAGGCTCGGTACGAGCAGTACTTC.

The chain links TRBV5-1 to TRBJ1-2; 7 bases line up with TRBD1. The CDR3 runs to 14 residues. Germline V gene sequence: CDR1 SGHRS, CDR2 YFSETQ. V lost 6 bases to trimming and J lost 10 bases; unmatched junction nucleotides: 15. The CDR3 loop is CASTPGGDSRSYTF. The CDR3, as DNA: TGCGCCAGCACTCCGGGTGGGGACAGTCGTTCCTACACCTTC.

The chain recombines TRBV19 with TRBJ1-1, with 7 bases aligning to TRBD1. CDR1 LNHDA and CDR2 SQIVND come from the germline V gene (reference sequence). The CDR3 has 15 amino acids. The V segment lost 5 bases and the J segment 1 base; nucleotides outside the gene matches: 7. The CDR3 region has the DNA TGTGCCAGTAGTGCCCAGGGGGGAGGGAACACTGAAGCTTTCTTT. The encoded protein is CASSAQGGGNTEAFF.

This CDR3 is CASSYSSSDQPQHF. DNA for the CDR3: TGTGCCAGCAGTTATTCGTCGTCGGATCAGCCCCAGCATTTT. J is TRBJ1-5 and V is TRBV6-5; D uncertain. Germline values: CDR1 MNHEY, CDR2 SVGAGI. With 3 bases removed from V and 5 bases from J, the gap between germline ends came to 11 bases. The CDR3 totals 14 residues.

The chain combines TRBV7-8 with TRBJ2-5, with TRBD2 matching over 10 bases. Trimming took 10 bases from V and 2 from J; bases not matched to a gene: 16. Germline V gene data show CDR1 as SGHVS and CDR2 as FQNEAQ. There are 17 residues in the CDR3. The CDR3 sequence: CATGLAAVVRVQETQYF. The CDR3 nucleotides read TGTGCCACCGGACTAGCGGCGGTCGTCCGCGTTCAAGAGACCCAGTACTTC. The entire variable domain, with the rest obtained from reference TRBV7-8 and TRBJ2-5, is as follows: GAGVSQSPRYKVAKRGQDVALRCDPISGHVSLFWYQQALGQGPEFLTYFQNEAQLDKSGLPSDRFFAERPEGSVSTLKIQRTQQEDSAVYLCATGLAAVVRVQETQYFGPGTRLLVL.

With regard to this clone: The sample holds other DNA sequences that translate to the same CDR3. V is TRBV7-2 and J is TRBJ1-1; unclear D gene. V was clipped by 3 bases and J by 1 base, with 6 bases between them. The CDR3 length is 13 residues. Germline loops: CDR1 SGHTA, CDR2 FQGNSA. This chain's CDR3 is CASSFSGNTEAFF. The DNA for the CDR3 is TGTGCCAGCAGCTTTAGTGGGAACACTGAAGCTTTCTTT. Complete variable domain (other parts from reference TRBV7-2 and TRBJ1-1): GAGVSQSPSNKVTEKGKDVELRCDPISGHTALYWYRQSLGQGLEFLIYFQGNSAPDKSGLPSDRFSAERTGGSVSTLTIQRTQQEDSAVYLCASSFSGNTEAFFGQGTRLTVV.

CDR3 bases: TGTGCCAGCAGCCAAGATTTGGGACAGGTCTACAATGAGCAGTTCTTC. Encoded protein: CASSQDLGQVYNEQFF. The chain has TRBV14 and TRBJ2-1; TRBD1 agrees at 8 bases. CDR3 length: 16 residues. Per the germline V gene, CDR1 is SGHDN and CDR2 is FVKESK. V dropped 0 bases and J dropped 3; count of bases not matched to a gene: 4.

The genes are TRBV5-4 and TRBJ1-4; 7 nucleotides match TRBD1. The germline V gene encodes CDR1 SGHNT and CDR2 YYREEE (reference sequence). V was clipped by 4 bases and J by 0 bases; unmatched bases: 6. CDR3 size: 16 residues. CDR3 amino acids: CASSPGQTSTNEKLFF. The CDR3 DNA sequence: TGTGCCAGCAGCCCGGGACAGACCTCAACTAATGAAAAACTGTTTTTT.

The rearrangement joins TRBV10-3 to TRBJ2-7; D is unresolved. The CDR3 consists of 11 residues. Trimming left V 4 bases short and J 1 base short, with 2 bases between. Per the germline V gene, CDR1 is ENHRY and CDR2 is SYGVKD. The CDR3 region has the DNA TGTGCCATCAGTGTTTCCTACGAGCAGTACTTC. Translation: CAISVSYEQYF.

The chain is built from TRBV2 and TRBJ2-2; 7 bases are shared with TRBD1. V shed 6 bases and J 6 bases; nucleotides not matched to a gene: 7. Germline V CDR1 and CDR2: SNHLY, FYNNEI. The CDR3 is 14 residues long. CDR3 residues: CASRKDRFPGELFF. Written as DNA, the CDR3 is TGTGCCAGCAGAAAGGACAGGTTCCCCGGGGAGCTGTTTTTT.

The J gene is TRBJ2-3, the V gene TRBV7-9; D is ambiguous. V was trimmed by 4 bases and J by 4 bases, leaving 9 bases between them. CDR1 and CDR2 from the germline V gene are SEHNR and FQNEAQ (reference sequence). This CDR3 region has 13 residues. As DNA, the CDR3 is TGTGCCAGCAGCTCAGGACCCTCAGATACGCAGTATTTT. This encodes CASSSGPSDTQYF.

J is TRBJ2-7 and V is TRBV5-1; a weak D match, TRBD2 (7 bases). V lost 3 bases to trimming and J lost 4 bases, with 17 bases between them. Per germline, CDR1 SGHRS and CDR2 YFSETQ. This CDR3 has 15 residues. The CDR3 loop reads CASSSSRGAAYEQYF. The CDR3 DNA follows: TGCGCCAGCAGCTCCTCACGGGGGGCCGCTTACGAGCAGTACTTC.

This clone appeared a single time. The rearrangement links TRBV12-2 to TRBJ1-6; the table's D call of TRBD1 was not tested on the DNA. TRBV12-2 is described as a pseudogene. The CDR3 has 17 residues. This CDR3 reads CASRLGLSQGFNSPLHF. The CDR3 bases are TGTGCAAGTCGCTTAGGGCTATCCCAGGGGTTTAATTCACCCCTCCACTTT.

Concerning this clone: The junction and the germline gene differ at one end; a read error may be behind it. The V gene is TRBV5-8, the J gene TRBJ2-7; no clear D. The CDR3 covers 12 residues. Germline V gene data show CDR1 as SGHTS and CDR2 as YDEGEE. The CDR3 sequence is CAIFTAPFHRTF. CDR3 coding DNA: TGTGCCATCTTCACCGCACCCTTCCACAGAACCTTC.

In DNA form, the CDR3 reads TGCGCCAGCAGTAAGGGACTGCCGGGGGAGCAGTACTTC. It yields the protein CASSKGLPGEQYF. The V gene is TRBV10-2, the J gene TRBJ2-7, with D possibly matching TRBD2 (6 bases). V shed 5 bases and J shed 7 bases, with 15 bases lying between them. The CDR3 has 13 amino acids. From germline, CDR1 is WSHSY and CDR2 SAAADI.

The gene calls are TRBV28 and TRBJ1-3, with D possibly being TRBD1 (6 bases). This CDR3 spans 16 amino acids. Trimming removed 6 bases from V and 0 bases from J, with 15 bases in between. Germline V gene lookup returns CDR1 MDHEN and CDR2 SYDVKM. The CDR3 spells CASSPGGTSSGNTIYF. The CDR3 DNA follows: TGTGCCAGCAGCCCGGGGGGCACGTCCTCTGGAAACACCATATATTTT.

The chain joins TRBV7-2 to TRBJ2-3; TRBD2 might be the D (6 bases). V gave up 1 base and J gave up 2 bases, with 7 bases separating them. The germline CDR1 and CDR2 sequences are SGHTA and FQGNSA. This CDR3 comprises 14 residues. The CDR3 DNA sequence: TGTGCCAGCAGCTTAGGGGGGGACACAGATACGCAGTATTTT. This translates into CASSLGGDTDTQYF.

The V gene is TRBV7-8, the J gene TRBJ2-2; perhaps D is TRBD1 or TRBD2 (6 bases each). This CDR3 is 14 amino acids long. V lost 4 bases and J 3 bases, leaving 9 bases between the germline ends. Germline V gene data show CDR1 as SGHVS and CDR2 as FQNEAQ. The CDR3 spells CASSSEGDTGELFF. The CDR3 DNA sequence: TGTGCCAGCAGCTCGGAGGGGGACACCGGGGAGCTGTTTTTT.

This clone was detected once. The chain recombines TRBV28 with TRBJ1-4; no clear D gene. Trimming removed 2 bases from V and 3 bases from J, with 13 bases in between. The CDR3 has 16 residues. The germline V gene encodes CDR1 MDHEN and CDR2 SYDVKM. The CDR3 reads CASSLMGLAANEKLFF. The CDR3 DNA follows: TGTGCCAGCAGTTTAATGGGTCTCGCGGCTAATGAAAAACTGTTTTTT.

This rearrangement joins TRBV5-4 to TRBJ2-7, with 11 bases that match TRBD1. V was clipped by 3 bases and J by 3 bases; unmatched bases: 5. The germline V gene encodes CDR1 SGHNT and CDR2 YYREEE (reference sequence). There are 15 residues in the CDR3. This CDR3 reads CASSYPGQGVYEQYF. DNA for the CDR3: TGTGCCAGCAGCTACCCGGGACAGGGGGTCTACGAGCAGTACTTC. Full variable domain (missing parts from reference TRBV5-4 and TRBJ2-7): ETGVTQSPTHLIKTRGQQVTLRCSSQSGHNTVSWYQQALGQGPQFIFQYYREEENGRGNFPPRFSGLQFPNYSSELNVNALELDDSALYLCASSYPGQGVYEQYFGPGTRLTVT.